Listed below are T cell receptor beta chains from one sample, sequenced in a study of read filtering for tumor transcriptome and immune sequencing. From the reads, TCRdb called clonotypes with MiXCR, one entry per CDR3 protein. The sample lists around 40,000 distinct CDR3 sequences, approximately 12% seen once, with about 35% in the top ten. Specimen: a population of CD138-negative cells sorted from bone marrow. These receptor sequences come from a donor at least 40 years old with multiple myeloma. The CDR3 runs from the conserved cysteine through the conserved F or W. Each record gives: D gene, clone size, V gene, J gene, CDR3 protein, CDR3 DNA. D genes are given only for firm matches. The size entry is marked missing in some rows and otherwise reads once, few, many or a size class.

>TRBD2|few|TRBV9|TRBJ2-3
CASSVLAGGTDTQYF
TGTGCCAGCAGCGTACTAGCGGGGGGCACAGATACGCAGTATTTT
>TRBD1|many|TRBV19|TRBJ2-7
CATTDRGGTYEQYF
TGTGCCACAACTGACAGGGGAGGAACCTACGAGCAGTACTTC
>.|few|TRBV28|TRBJ1-2
CASIAGGEEGNYGYTF
TGTGCCAGCATCGCCGGAGGGGAGGAGGGGAACTATGGCTACACCTTC
>.|many|TRBV11-2|TRBJ2-3
CASSLRPPSSGFTDTQYF
TGTGCCAGCAGCTTAAGACCCCCGTCTTCGGGATTCACAGATACGCAGTATTTT
>.|many|TRBV4-1|TRBJ1-4
CASSQDGGGEKLFF
TGCGCCAGCAGCCAAGACGGGGGAGGCGAAAAACTGTTTTTT
>TRBD1|many|TRBV6-5|TRBJ1-4
CAGSYTGTGDYFEKLFF
TGTGCCGGCAGTTACACCGGGACAGGGGACTATTTTGAAAAACTGTTTTTT
>TRBD2|.|TRBV19|TRBJ2-2
CASKELANTNTGELFF
TGTGCCAGTAAGGAACTAGCGAACACGAACACCGGGGAGCTGTTTTTT
>.|many|TRBV7-2|TRBJ1-1
CASRPGVAGTEAFF
TGTGCCAGCCGCCCGGGGGTGGCGGGTACTGAAGCTTTCTTT
>TRBD2|medium-sized|TRBV9|TRBJ2-7
CASSSRTSGVRNEQYF
TGTGCCAGCAGCTCCCGGACTAGCGGGGTTCGTAACGAGCAGTACTTC
>.|many|TRBV5-1|TRBJ1-4
CASSSSGAATNEKLFF
TGCGCCAGCAGCTCGTCGGGGGCAGCAACTAATGAAAAACTGTTTTTT
>.|many|TRBV7-9|TRBJ2-1
CASSYTDEQFF
TGTGCCAGCAGCTACACGGATGAGCAGTTCTTC
>.|many|TRBV7-3|TRBJ2-4
CASSLTGRDIQYF
TGTGCCAGCAGCTTAACAGGACGGGACATTCAGTACTTC
>.|medium-sized|TRBV11-3|TRBJ2-1
CASSLWGRHDEQFF
TGTGCCAGCAGCTTATGGGGGAGGCACGATGAGCAGTTCTTC
>.|many|TRBV18|TRBJ2-3
CASSPTGVTDTQYF
TGTGCCAGCTCCCCGACAGGAGTAACAGATACGCAGTATTTT
>.|few|TRBV13|TRBJ2-3
CASRYVRVEDTQYF
TGTGCCAGCAGATATGTCAGGGTCGAAGATACGCAGTATTTT
>TRBD1|.|TRBV23-1|TRBJ2-2
CASSQQGANTGELFF
TGCGCCAGCAGTCAACAGGGGGCGAACACCGGGGAGCTGTTTTTT
>TRBD1|many|TRBV10-3|TRBJ2-2
CAISRDRETGELFF
TGTGCCATCAGTAGGGACAGGGAGACCGGGGAGCTGTTTTTT
>TRBD1|many|TRBV24-1|TRBJ2-7
CATSDRDRVMTYEQYF
TGTGCCACCAGTGATAGGGACAGAGTCATGACCTACGAGCAGTACTTC
>.|many|TRBV5-1|TRBJ2-2
CASSLTDRNTGELFF
TGCGCCAGCAGCTTGACCGACAGGAACACCGGGGAGCTGTTTTTT
>.|many|TRBV30|TRBJ2-7
CAWRLTGRTYEQYF
TGTGCCTGGAGATTAACAGGGCGAACCTACGAGCAGTACTTC
>TRBD1|many|TRBV20-1|TRBJ2-3
CSAPQGARTDTQYF
TGCAGTGCCCCTCAGGGGGCGCGCACAGATACGCAGTATTTT
>TRBD1|many|TRBV5-1|TRBJ2-1
CASSPGQSYNEQFF
TGCGCCAGCAGCCCGGGACAGTCCTACAATGAGCAGTTCTTC
>TRBD1|.|TRBV10-3|TRBJ2-2
CAIRTGGNTEELFF
TGTGCCATCAGGACAGGGGGCAACACCGAGGAGCTGTTTTTT
>.|many|TRBV2|TRBJ2-2
CASTPGVLNTGELFF
TGTGCCAGCACACCGGGAGTACTAAACACCGGGGAGCTGTTTTTT
>.|many|TRBV13|TRBJ1-1
CASSWERTEAFF
TGTGCCAGCAGCTGGGAACGGACTGAAGCTTTCTTT
>TRBD2|many|TRBV2|TRBJ2-1
CASAGTSNNEQFF
TGTGCCAGCGCCGGGACTAGCAACAATGAGCAGTTCTTC
>.|many|TRBV5-1|TRBJ1-1
CASSLNGEAFF
TGCGCCAGCAGCTTGAACGGGGAAGCTTTCTTT
>.|many|TRBV27|TRBJ2-2
CASMSRQPNTGELFF
TGTGCCAGCATGTCCCGACAGCCGAACACCGGGGAGCTGTTTTTT
>TRBD1|.|TRBV4-1|TRBJ1-1
CASSPPEQGGGPEAFF
TGCGCCAGCAGCCCCCCAGAACAGGGGGGGGGCCCTGAAGCTTTCTTT
>.|medium-sized|TRBV3-1|TRBJ2-4
CASSQGPGIAKNIQYF
TGTGCCAGCAGCCAAGGCCCGGGGATAGCCAAAAACATTCAGTACTTC